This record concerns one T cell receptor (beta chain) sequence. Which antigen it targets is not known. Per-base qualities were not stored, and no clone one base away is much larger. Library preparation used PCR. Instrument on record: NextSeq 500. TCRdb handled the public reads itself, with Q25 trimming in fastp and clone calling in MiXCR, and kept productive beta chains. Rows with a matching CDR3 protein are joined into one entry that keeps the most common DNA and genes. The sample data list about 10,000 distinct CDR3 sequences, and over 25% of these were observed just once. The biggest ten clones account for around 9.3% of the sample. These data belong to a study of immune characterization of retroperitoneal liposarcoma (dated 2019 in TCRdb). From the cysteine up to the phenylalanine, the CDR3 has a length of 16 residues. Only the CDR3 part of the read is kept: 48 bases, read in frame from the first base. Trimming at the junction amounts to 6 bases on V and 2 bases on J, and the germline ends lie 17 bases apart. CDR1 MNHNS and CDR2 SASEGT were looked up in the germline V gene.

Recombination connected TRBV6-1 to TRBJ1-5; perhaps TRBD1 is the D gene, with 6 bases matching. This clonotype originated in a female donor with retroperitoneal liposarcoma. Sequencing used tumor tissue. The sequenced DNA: TGTGCCAGCAGAATGCGGGGGGGCAATGGCAATCAGCCCCAGCATTTT. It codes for CASRMRGGNGNQPQHF.